The next 27 T cell receptor beta chains were all read from a single sample in a study of T cell repertoires in cytomegalovirus infection. TCRdb analysed the reads with MiXCR anew, one entry per CDR3 protein. This repertoire shows about 530,000 distinct CDR3 sequences, approximately 26% found once; its top ten account for approximately 13%. The sequencing sample was made of PBMCs. The source of these receptors is a human donor in good health (CMV status not recorded). Some clones in this sample may be carry-over from other donors' samples.

V gene TRBV7-9 combines with J gene TRBJ2-3; D is ambiguous. V dropped 2 bases and J dropped 4 bases, with 4 bases sitting between them. This CDR3 spans 12 amino acids. Germline V lookup: CDR1 SEHNR, CDR2 FQNEAQ (reference sequence). The CDR3 loop is CASSLSADTQYF. The CDR3 DNA reads TGTGCCAGCAGCTTATCGGCAGATACGCAGTATTTT.

This sequence joins TRBV20-1 and TRBJ1-5; D is undetermined. With 1 base removed from V and 4 bases from J, the gap between germline ends came to 11 bases. This CDR3 is built from 14 residues. Looked up from germline, CDR1 is DFQATT and CDR2 is SNEGSKA (reference sequence). The CDR3 DNA sequence: TGCAGTGCTAGAGTTACAGCGGGGAATCAGCCCCAGCATTTT. This translates into CSARVTAGNQPQHF.

This clonotype was counted a few times. This chain links TRBV30 with TRBJ2-7; no clear D gene. V dropped 1 base and J dropped 0 bases, with 10 bases sitting between them. The CDR3 spans 14 residues. Germline V CDR1 and CDR2: GTSNPN, SVGIG (reference sequence). CDR3 DNA: TGTGCCTGGAGTGGCGGCCCGATCTCCTACGAGCAGTACTTC. Translating gives CAWSGGPISYEQYF.

V is TRBV11-3 and J is TRBJ1-1; D not resolved. This CDR3 contains 13 residues. V was clipped by 2 bases and J by 7 bases, with 11 bases between them. The germline CDR1 and CDR2 sequences are SGHNT and YENEEA. The CDR3: CASSLRRRNEAFF. CDR3 nucleotides: TGTGCCAGCAGCTTAAGACGGAGAAATGAAGCTTTCTTT.

This clonotype was found a few times. This rearrangement joins TRBV5-4 to TRBJ2-7; 7 positions match TRBD2. V was pared by 1 base and J by 0 bases, with 10 bases of the junction left unmatched. The CDR3 sequence is 17 residues long. Per germline, CDR1 SGHNT and CDR2 YYREEE (reference sequence). Written as DNA, the CDR3 is TGTGCCAGCAGCTTGACCTTCGGGACTACAAACTCCTACGAGCAGTACTTC. Its translation: CASSLTFGTTNSYEQYF. Drawing the rest from reference TRBV5-4 and TRBJ2-7, the complete variable domain is ETGVTQSPTHLIKTRGQQVTLRCSSQSGHNTVSWYQQALGQGPQFIFQYYREEENGRGNFPPRFSGLQFPNYSSELNVNALELDDSALYLCASSLTFGTTNSYEQYFGPGTRLTVT.

This clonotype was picked up many times. The rearrangement joins TRBV12-3 or TRBV12-4 to TRBJ2-1; 7 bases are a match to TRBD2. CDR3 length equals 12 residues. The V and J ends lost 6 bases and 8 bases, in that order; junction bases with no gene match: 4. CDR3 bases: TGTGCCAGCAGCCCAGCGGGGCATGAGCAGTTCTTC. Protein sequence: CASSPAGHEQFF.

In this sample, this clonotype turned up a few times. J is TRBJ1-1 and V is TRBV7-2; D call uncertain. The V end lost 7 bases, the J end lost 8 bases, and 14 bases lay between the germline ends. Germline V CDR1 and CDR2: SGHTA, FQGNSA. The CDR3 has 12 amino acids. CDR3 nucleotides: TGTGCCAGCACCTCCCCGGCCGCCGAAGCTTTCTTT. Its translation: CASTSPAAEAFF.

The rearrangement links TRBV7-9 to TRBJ2-7; D may be TRBD1 or TRBD2 (7 bases each). V was clipped by 5 bases and J by 3 bases, with 17 bases between them. The germline V gene encodes CDR1 SEHNR and CDR2 FQNEAQ (reference sequence). This CDR3 has 15 amino acids. CDR3 residues: CASSARGGQFYEQYV. The CDR3 coding sequence is TGTGCCAGCAGCGCTAGGGGGGGACAGTTCTACGAGCAGTACGTC.

This clonotype was recorded at least ten times. The chain employs TRBV7-9 and TRBJ2-2; 7 bases match TRBD2. The germline V gene encodes CDR1 SEHNR and CDR2 FQNEAQ (reference sequence). The CDR3 has 16 amino acids. The J segment lost 4 bases and the V segment lost 2 bases, leaving 7 bases of the junction unmatched. The CDR3 region has the DNA TGTGCCAGCAGCTTACCTAGCGGTATATTCACCGGGGAGCTGTTTTTT. This codes for CASSLPSGIFTGELFF.

The J gene is TRBJ2-5, the V gene TRBV5-4; 10 bases line up with TRBD2. V lost 5 bases to trimming and J lost 2 bases; unmatched junction nucleotides: 15. Germline CDR1 SGHNT, CDR2 YYREEE (reference sequence). The CDR3 contains 18 residues. Here the CDR3 reads CASSGSGRPQTSQETQYF. CDR3 in DNA: TGTGCCAGCAGTGGTAGCGGGAGGCCACAAACCTCGCAAGAGACCCAGTACTTC. Together with reference TRBV5-4 and TRBJ2-5, the CDR3 gives the full variable domain: ETGVTQSPTHLIKTRGQQVTLRCSSQSGHNTVSWYQQALGQGPQFIFQYYREEENGRGNFPPRFSGLQFPNYSSELNVNALELDDSALYLCASSGSGRPQTSQETQYFGPGTRLLVL.

The gene calls are TRBV10-3 and TRBJ2-2; D is unresolved. This CDR3 has 12 amino acids. Trimming cost V 8 bases and J 4 bases, with 8 bases left between them. Germline V gives CDR1 ENHRY, CDR2 SYGVKD. The chain's CDR3 is CAISDGTGELFF. The CDR3 nucleotides are TGTGCCATCTCGGACGGCACCGGGGAGCTGTTTTTT.

The chain has TRBV5-1 and TRBJ2-2, with D maybe TRBD2 (6 bases). V was pared by 0 bases and J by 4 bases, with 13 bases between. The V gene's germline CDR1 is SGHRS and CDR2 YFSETQ. The CDR3 consists of 16 residues. DNA of the CDR3: TGCGCCAGCAGCTTGGTGGCGGGAATAGGCACCGGGGAGCTGTTTTTT. Translating gives CASSLVAGIGTGELFF.

The V gene is TRBV6-1, the J gene TRBJ2-1; D is unresolved. Germline lookup yields CDR1 MNHNS and CDR2 SASEGT. V shed 4 bases and J shed 8 bases, with 12 bases lying between them. CDR3 size: 13 residues. Written as DNA, the CDR3 is TGTGCCAGCAGTGGGCTCCGTGTTGATGAGCAGTTCTTC. Translation gives CASSGLRVDEQFF.

This clonotype was picked up many times. This chain joins TRBV7-2 and TRBJ2-7, with a tentative D call TRBD2 (6 bases). Trimming cost V 3 bases and J 0 bases, with 9 bases left between them. The CDR3 length is 14 residues. In germline, CDR1 is SGHTA, CDR2 FQGNSA. The CDR3 is CASSFAGSSYEQYV. CDR3 nucleotides: TGTGCCAGCAGCTTCGCCGGGAGCTCCTACGAGCAGTACGTC.

Regarding this clonotype: It may be a read error: a sequence one base away is much more abundant. The chain has TRBV7-2 and TRBJ1-2; 10 nucleotides align to TRBD1. This CDR3 region has 14 residues. After removal of 9 bases from V and 4 bases from J, the junction contained 8 bases not matched to a gene. CDR1 and CDR2 (germline): SGHTA, FQGNSA. CDR3: CASYSGTGVYGYTF. CDR3 nucleotide sequence: TGTGCCAGTTATTCCGGGACAGGGGTCTATGGCTACACCTTC. The whole variable domain, filled in from reference TRBV7-2 and TRBJ1-2, reads GAGVSQSPSNKVTEKGKDVELRCDPISGHTALYWYRQSLGQGLEFLIYFQGNSAPDKSGLPSDRFSAERTGGSVSTLTIQRTQQEDSAVYLCASYSGTGVYGYTFGSGTRLTVV.

This clonotype was detected a few times. This chain uses TRBV7-9 with TRBJ1-1; 7 bases match TRBD1. The germline V gene has CDR1 SEHNR and CDR2 FQNEAQ (reference sequence). CDR3 length: 14 residues. The trim removed 4 bases at V and 2 bases at J, leaving 4 bases unmatched. CDR3 sequence (DNA): TGTGCCAGCAGCTCAGGGGACAGTAACACTGAAGCTTTCTTT. Residues: CASSSGDSNTEAFF.

The CDR3 DNA is TGCAGCGTTGAGGGCGGGAGTGGAGATACGCAGTATTTT. This sequence encodes CSVEGGSGDTQYF. The rearrangement links TRBV29-1 to TRBJ2-3; TRBD2 matches at 7 bases. With V trimmed by 3 bases and J by 5 bases, 5 bases remained unmatched. The CDR3 contains 13 residues. Germline values: CDR1 SQVTM, CDR2 ANQGSEA.

This clonotype was counted at least ten times. The V gene is TRBV7-2, the J gene TRBJ2-7; perhaps D is TRBD1 or TRBD2 (5 bases each). The CDR3 extends over 16 amino acids. The V and J ends lost 5 bases and 2 bases respectively, with 19 bases between them. The germline V gene encodes CDR1 SGHTA and CDR2 FQGNSA. This CDR3 reads CASSPQVGTFAYEQYF. The CDR3 region has the DNA TGTGCCAGCAGCCCACAAGTCGGGACGTTCGCCTACGAGCAGTACTTC.

There are many counts of this clonotype. The genes are TRBV7-6 and TRBJ2-1, with TRBD2 matching over 10 bases. Germline V CDR1 and CDR2: SGHVS, FNYEAQ. The CDR3 runs to 14 residues. Trimming cost V 5 bases and J 12 bases; bases outside gene matches: 10. CDR3 coding DNA: TGTGCCAGCAGCAACCGACTAGCGGGCGAGGGGCAGTTCTTC. Translated: CASSNRLAGEGQFF.

This clonotype was counted at least ten times. The gene calls are TRBV7-2 and TRBJ2-1; unclear D gene. The CDR3 runs 11 residues. Germline CDR1 and CDR2: SGHTA and FQGNSA. V gave up 3 bases and J gave up 12 bases, with 9 bases separating them. CDR3 nucleotides: TGTGCCAGCAGCTTCGGGCTAGTGCAGTTCTTC. This gives the protein CASSFGLVQFF.

The gene calls are TRBV12-3 or TRBV12-4 and TRBJ1-4, with D possibly TRBD1 on 5 matching bases. The CDR3 totals 15 residues. V was pared by 6 bases and J by 4 bases, with 15 bases between. This CDR3 reads CASRETGTDNEKLFF. In DNA form, the CDR3 reads TGTGCCAGCAGAGAAACTGGGACCGATAATGAAAAACTGTTTTTT.

This rearrangement joins TRBV19 to TRBJ2-7, with 9 bases identical to TRBD1. Germline values: CDR1 LNHDA, CDR2 SQIVND (reference sequence). V was clipped by 4 bases and J by 12 bases; unmatched bases: 4. This CDR3 region has 11 residues. The CDR3 bases are TGTGCCAGTAGTACCAGGGACAGGGCGTACTTC. This translates into CASSTRDRAYF.

This clonotype was counted between two and nine times. The chain recombines TRBV15 with TRBJ2-1, with 9 bases that match TRBD2. There are 17 residues in the CDR3. The junction had 8 bases not matched to a gene; V was cut back by 0 bases and J by 5 bases. Germline V gene data show CDR1 as LNHNV and CDR2 as YYDKDF (reference sequence). The chain's CDR3 is CATSRDVVASGNNEQFF. CDR3 DNA sequence: TGTGCCACCAGCAGAGATGTCGTCGCTAGCGGGAACAATGAGCAGTTCTTC.

This clonotype was seen a handful of times. This chain links TRBV6-1 with TRBJ2-7; no firm D call. CDR3 length: 12 residues. The germline CDR1 and CDR2 sequences are MNHNS and SASEGT. V was trimmed by 2 bases and J by 3 bases, leaving 5 bases between them. The CDR3 bases are TGTGCCAGCAGTGAAACAATCTACGAGCAGTACGTC. This gives the protein CASSETIYEQYV.

The V call is TRBV28, the J call TRBJ1-5, with no clear D. Germline values: CDR1 MDHEN, CDR2 SYDVKM. Trimming cost V 4 bases and J 3 bases, with 16 bases left between them. This CDR3 contains 16 residues. CDR3 nucleotide sequence: TGTGCCAGCAGTTCCGGGTTAGGGTCTTTCAATCAGCCCCAGCATTTT. This encodes CASSSGLGSFNQPQHF.

The rearrangement links TRBV5-5 to TRBJ1-4; D gene uncertain. CDR1 and CDR2 (germline): SGHKS, YYEKEE (reference sequence). V was cut by 0 bases and J by 7 bases, with 7 bases left in between. CDR3 size: 13 residues. The CDR3 is CASSLAESEKLFF. The CDR3 region has the DNA TGTGCCAGCAGCTTGGCGGAGAGTGAAAAACTGTTTTTT.

This clonotype was observed a handful of times. The J gene is TRBJ2-7, the V gene TRBV5-1; D possibly matches TRBD1 or TRBD2 (6 bases each). This CDR3 is built from 16 residues. Trimming removed 3 bases from V and 1 base from J, with 17 bases in between. Germline assignment: CDR1 SGHRS and CDR2 YFSETQ. Written as DNA, the CDR3 is TGCGCCAGCAGCTGCGGGATGGCTGGACAGTCCTACGAGCAGTACGTC. It is translated as CASSCGMAGQSYEQYV.